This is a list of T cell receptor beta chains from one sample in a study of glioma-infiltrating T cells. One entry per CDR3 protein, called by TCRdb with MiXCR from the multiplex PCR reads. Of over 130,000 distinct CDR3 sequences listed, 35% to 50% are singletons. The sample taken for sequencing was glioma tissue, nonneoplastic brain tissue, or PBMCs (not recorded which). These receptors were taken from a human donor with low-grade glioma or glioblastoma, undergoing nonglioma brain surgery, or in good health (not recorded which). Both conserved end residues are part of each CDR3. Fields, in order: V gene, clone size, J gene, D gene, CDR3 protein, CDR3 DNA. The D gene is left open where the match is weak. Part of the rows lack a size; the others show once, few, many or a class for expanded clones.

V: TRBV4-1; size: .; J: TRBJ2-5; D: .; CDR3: CASSQGISAQYF; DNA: TGCGCCAGCAGCCAAGGGATATCGGCCCAATACTTC
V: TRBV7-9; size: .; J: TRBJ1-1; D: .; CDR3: CASSFMNTEAFF; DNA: TGTGCCAGCAGCTTTATGAACACTGAAGCTTTCTTT
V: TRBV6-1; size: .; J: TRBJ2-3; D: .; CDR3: CASSAQGTTQYF; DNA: TGTGCCAGCAGTGCGCAGGGTACTACGCAGTATTTT
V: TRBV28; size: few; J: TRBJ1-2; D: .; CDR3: CASSLTEGYTF; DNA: TGTGCCAGCAGTCTGACCGAGGGCTACACCTTC
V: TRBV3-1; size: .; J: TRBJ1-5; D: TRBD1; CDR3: CASSQTGGGDQPQHF; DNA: TGTGCCAGCAGCCAAACAGGGGGCGGAGATCAGCCCCAGCATTTT
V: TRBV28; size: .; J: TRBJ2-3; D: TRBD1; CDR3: CAISLSGQITDTQYF; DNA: TGTGCCATCAGTTTATCGGGACAGATCACAGATACGCAGTATTTT
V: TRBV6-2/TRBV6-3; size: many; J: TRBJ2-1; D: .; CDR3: CASSYSPSTGSYNEQFF; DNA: TGTGCCAGCAGTTACTCTCCGAGCACGGGCTCCTACAATGAGCAGTTCTTC
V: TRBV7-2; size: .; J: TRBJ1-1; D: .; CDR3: CASSLDVGGAGTEAFF; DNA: TGTGCCAGCAGCTTAGACGTCGGGGGCGCGGGAACTGAAGCTTTCTTT
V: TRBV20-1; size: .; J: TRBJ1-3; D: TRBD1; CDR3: CSTMTGPGNTVYF; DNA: TGCAGTACGATGACAGGGCCTGGAAACACCGTATATTTT
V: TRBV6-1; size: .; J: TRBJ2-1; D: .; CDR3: CASSDGQLWFNNEQFF; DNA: TGTGCCAGCAGTGACGGCCAGCTATGGTTCAACAATGAGCAGTTCTTC
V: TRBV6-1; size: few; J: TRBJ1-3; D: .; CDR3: CASGRVPISGNTIYF; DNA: TGTGCCAGCGGTAGGGTTCCCATCTCTGGAAACACCATATATTTT
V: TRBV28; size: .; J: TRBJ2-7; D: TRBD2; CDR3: CASSLLGGIGQYF; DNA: TGTGCCAGCAGTCTCCTCGGGGGGATCGGGCAGTACTTC
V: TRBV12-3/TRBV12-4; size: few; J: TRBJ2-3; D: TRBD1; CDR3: CASRRDRGIGDTQYF; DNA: TGTGCCAGCAGGCGAGACAGGGGCATAGGAGATACGCAGTATTTT
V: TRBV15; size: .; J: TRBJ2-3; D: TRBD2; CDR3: CATSTRLRTSADTQYF; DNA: TGTGCCACCAGCACCCGGTTAAGGACTAGCGCAGATACGCAGTATTTT
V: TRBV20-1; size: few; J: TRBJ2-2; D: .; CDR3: CSARESGTGELFF; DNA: TGCAGTGCCCGGGAGTCGGGAACCGGGGAGCTGTTTTTT
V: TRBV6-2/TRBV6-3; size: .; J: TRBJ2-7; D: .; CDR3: CASNRLGGTYEQYF; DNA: TGTGCCAGCAATAGACTAGGAGGGACCTACGAGCAGTACTTC
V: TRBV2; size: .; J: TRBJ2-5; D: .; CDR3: CPSSDSPLKETQYF; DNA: TGTCCCAGCAGTGACTCCCCTCTAAAAGAGACCCAGTACTTC
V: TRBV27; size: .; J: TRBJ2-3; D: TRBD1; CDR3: CASSPWTGPSTDTQYF; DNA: TGTGCCAGCAGTCCGTGGACAGGCCCTAGCACAGATACGCAGTATTTT
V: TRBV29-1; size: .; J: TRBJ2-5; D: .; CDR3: CSVEPTQETQYF; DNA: TGCAGCGTTGAACCAACACAAGAGACCCAGTACTTC
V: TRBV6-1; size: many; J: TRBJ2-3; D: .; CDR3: CASRTGATDTQYF; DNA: TGTGCCAGCAGGACAGGTGCTACAGATACGCAGTATTTT
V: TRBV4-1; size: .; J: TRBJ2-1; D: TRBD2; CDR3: CASSRTIAGVRNEQFF; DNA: TGCGCCAGCAGCCGGACCATAGCGGGAGTTCGGAATGAGCAGTTCTTC
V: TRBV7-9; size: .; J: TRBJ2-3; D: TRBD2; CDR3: CASSLGLAGSTDTQYF; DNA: TGTGCCAGCAGCTTAGGGCTAGCGGGCAGCACAGATACGCAGTATTTT
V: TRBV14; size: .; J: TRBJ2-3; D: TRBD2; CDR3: CASSQGRIAGDLTDTQYF; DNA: TGTGCCAGCAGCCAAGGACGCATAGCGGGAGATTTGACAGATACGCAGTATTTT
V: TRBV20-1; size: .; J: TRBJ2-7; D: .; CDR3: CSALGPSYEQYF; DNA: TGCAGTGCTTTAGGACCCTCCTACGAGCAGTACTTC
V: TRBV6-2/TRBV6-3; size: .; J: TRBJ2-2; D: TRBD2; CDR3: CAISGLAGDTGELFF; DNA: TGTGCCATCTCCGGACTAGCGGGTGATACCGGGGAGCTGTTTTTT
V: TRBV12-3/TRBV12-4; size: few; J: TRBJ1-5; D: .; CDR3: CASSNQANSNQPQHF; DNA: TGTGCCAGCAGCAACCAGGCAAATAGCAATCAGCCCCAGCATTTT
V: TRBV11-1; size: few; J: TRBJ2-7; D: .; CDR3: CASSFSGYEQYF; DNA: TGTGCCAGCAGCTTTAGTGGCTACGAGCAGTACTTC